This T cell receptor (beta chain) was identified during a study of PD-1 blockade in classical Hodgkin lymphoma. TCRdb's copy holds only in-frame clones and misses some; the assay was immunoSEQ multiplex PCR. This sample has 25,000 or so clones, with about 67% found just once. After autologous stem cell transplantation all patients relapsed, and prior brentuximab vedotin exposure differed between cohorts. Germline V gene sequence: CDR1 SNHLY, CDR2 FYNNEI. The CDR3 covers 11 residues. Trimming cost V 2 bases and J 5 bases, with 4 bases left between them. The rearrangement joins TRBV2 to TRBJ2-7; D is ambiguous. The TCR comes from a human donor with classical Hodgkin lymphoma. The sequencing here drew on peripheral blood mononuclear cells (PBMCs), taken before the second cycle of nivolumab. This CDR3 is CASSERDEQYF. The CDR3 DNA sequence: TGTGCCAGCAGTGAAAGGGACGAGCAGTACTTC.